Listed below are T cell receptor beta chains from one sample, sequenced in a study of shared clonotypes between healthy human individuals. TCRdb's copy holds only in-frame clones and misses some; the assay was immunoSEQ multiplex PCR. The sample consists of approximately 650,000 clones, around 95% of them appearing once. Sample: naive CD8+ T cells sorted from blood. The receptors originated from a woman aged 30 to 39 in good health. Each CDR3 is given with its conserved first and last residue. D genes are given only for firm matches. Expanded clones get a size class; other rows say once, few or many, or leave the size out.

J gene: TRBJ2-1
D gene: TRBD2
V gene: TRBV7-9
CDR3 length: 15
clone size: .
CDR3 DNA: TGTGCCAGCAGCTTGGTCAGCGGGAGGTTAGATGAGCAGTTCTTC
CDR3 protein: CASSLVSGRLDEQFF

J gene: TRBJ2-1
D gene: .
V gene: TRBV27
CDR3 length: 11
clone size: .
CDR3 DNA: TGTGCCAGCACCAACTACGAAGCGCAGTTCTTC
CDR3 protein: CASTNYEAQFF

J gene: TRBJ2-7
D gene: .
V gene: TRBV13
CDR3 length: 14
clone size: .
CDR3 DNA: TGTGCCAGCAGCAACCCTCCAGGATCCTACGAGCAGTACTTC
CDR3 protein: CASSNPPGSYEQYF

J gene: TRBJ2-1
D gene: .
V gene: TRBV14
CDR3 length: 15
clone size: .
CDR3 DNA: TGTGCCAGCAGCCAACGTCTGGGGGACTACAATGAGCAGTTCTTC
CDR3 protein: CASSQRLGDYNEQFF

J gene: TRBJ2-4
D gene: .
V gene: TRBV4-1
CDR3 length: 17
clone size: .
CDR3 DNA: TGCGCCAGCAGCCTTATCCCGGGACAAGAAGCCAAAAACATTCAGTACTTC
CDR3 protein: CASSLIPGQEAKNIQYF

J gene: TRBJ2-1
D gene: .
V gene: TRBV7-9
CDR3 length: 13
clone size: .
CDR3 DNA: TGTGCCGGCGTGGGGCCCCACTACAATGAGCAGTTCTTC
CDR3 protein: CAGVGPHYNEQFF

J gene: TRBJ2-7
D gene: TRBD1
V gene: TRBV4-1
CDR3 length: 15
clone size: few
CDR3 DNA: TGCGCCAGCAGCCACCCCGGGACAGGAAACAACGAGCAGTACTTC
CDR3 protein: CASSHPGTGNNEQYF

J gene: TRBJ1-1
D gene: .
V gene: TRBV15
CDR3 length: 16
clone size: .
CDR3 DNA: TGTGCCACCAGCAGGGTGACAGGAGGGTTAAACACTGAAGCTTTCTTT
CDR3 protein: CATSRVTGGLNTEAFF

J gene: TRBJ2-7
D gene: .
V gene: TRBV27
CDR3 length: 13
clone size: .
CDR3 DNA: TGTGCCAGCAGTCCCACCAGGGCCGACGAGCAGTACTTC
CDR3 protein: CASSPTRADEQYF

J gene: TRBJ2-7
D gene: TRBD1
V gene: TRBV30
CDR3 length: 14
clone size: .
CDR3 DNA: TGTGCCTGGAGTACGGACAGGGGGCCATACGAGCAGTACTTC
CDR3 protein: CAWSTDRGPYEQYF

J gene: TRBJ1-5
D gene: .
V gene: TRBV12-5
CDR3 length: 16
clone size: .
CDR3 DNA: TGTGCTAGTGGTTCGCCCGGACAGCGATACAATCAGCCCCAGCATTTT
CDR3 protein: CASGSPGQRYNQPQHF

J gene: TRBJ2-1
D gene: TRBD2
V gene: TRBV7-9
CDR3 length: 15
clone size: once
CDR3 DNA: TGTGCCAGCAGCCTTCTAGCGGGAGAATACAATGAGCAGTTCTTC
CDR3 protein: CASSLLAGEYNEQFF

J gene: TRBJ1-3
D gene: .
V gene: TRBV4-1
CDR3 length: 17
clone size: .
CDR3 DNA: TGCGCCAGCAGCCAGCAAGACGTTGCGACACCTGGAAACACCATATATTTT
CDR3 protein: CASSQQDVATPGNTIYF

J gene: TRBJ1-4
D gene: .
V gene: TRBV5-3
CDR3 length: 10
clone size: .
CDR3 DNA: TGTGCCACGAGAAAAGAAAAACTGTTTTTT
CDR3 protein: CATRKEKLFF

J gene: TRBJ2-5
D gene: TRBD2
V gene: TRBV7-2
CDR3 length: 15
clone size: .
CDR3 DNA: TGTGCCAGCAGCCCTTGGGCGGGAGGAGAAGAGACCCAGTACTTC
CDR3 protein: CASSPWAGGEETQYF

J gene: TRBJ2-7
D gene: .
V gene: TRBV28
CDR3 length: 14
clone size: .
CDR3 DNA: TGTGCCAGCAGTTTCGTGGGAGGCGCCTACGAGCAGTACTTC
CDR3 protein: CASSFVGGAYEQYF

J gene: TRBJ1-3
D gene: .
V gene: TRBV9
CDR3 length: 16
clone size: .
CDR3 DNA: TGTGCCAGCAGCGTAGACCGAGCCCTCTCTGGAAACACCATATATTTT
CDR3 protein: CASSVDRALSGNTIYF

J gene: TRBJ2-7
D gene: TRBD2
V gene: TRBV7-6
CDR3 length: 14
clone size: .
CDR3 DNA: TGTGCCAGCAGCCCGGGACTAGCGGTCTACGAGCAGTACTTC
CDR3 protein: CASSPGLAVYEQYF

J gene: TRBJ1-1
D gene: .
V gene: TRBV30
CDR3 length: 14
clone size: .
CDR3 DNA: TGTGCCTGGAGTGTGTACAGCATGAACACTGAAGCTTTCTTT
CDR3 protein: CAWSVYSMNTEAFF

J gene: TRBJ2-3
D gene: .
V gene: TRBV5-6
CDR3 length: 14
clone size: .
CDR3 DNA: TGTGCCAGCAGCTTGGCACTTAGCACAGATACGCAGTATTTT
CDR3 protein: CASSLALSTDTQYF

J gene: TRBJ2-1
D gene: .
V gene: TRBV7-2
CDR3 length: 15
clone size: .
CDR3 DNA: TGTGCCAGCAGCTTAGAACAGGGAGATAACAATGAGCAGTTCTTC
CDR3 protein: CASSLEQGDNNEQFF

J gene: TRBJ2-7
D gene: .
V gene: TRBV4-2
CDR3 length: 14
clone size: .
CDR3 DNA: TGTGCCAGCAGCCAAGAAGCAGGAACCTACGAGCAGTACTTC
CDR3 protein: CASSQEAGTYEQYF

J gene: TRBJ2-7
D gene: .
V gene: TRBV6-1
CDR3 length: 14
clone size: .
CDR3 DNA: TGTGCCAGCCTAGGAAGGGGCTTTTCCTACGAGCAGTACTTC
CDR3 protein: CASLGRGFSYEQYF

J gene: TRBJ2-2
D gene: TRBD2
V gene: TRBV5-1
CDR3 length: 16
clone size: .
CDR3 DNA: TGCGCCAGCAGCCTAGGACTAGCGGGAGTTACCGGGGAGCTGTTTTTT
CDR3 protein: CASSLGLAGVTGELFF

J gene: TRBJ2-6
D gene: .
V gene: TRBV7-9
CDR3 length: 16
clone size: .
CDR3 DNA: TGTGCCAGCAGCTTATTGGAGGATTCAGGGGCCAACGTCCTGACTTTC
CDR3 protein: CASSLLEDSGANVLTF

J gene: TRBJ2-5
D gene: .
V gene: TRBV5-8
CDR3 length: 11
clone size: .
CDR3 DNA: TGTGCCAGCAGCTGGGGGACCACCCAGTACTTC
CDR3 protein: CASSWGTTQYF

J gene: TRBJ2-7
D gene: .
V gene: TRBV7-9
CDR3 length: 14
clone size: .
CDR3 DNA: TGTGCCAGCAGCCCAATAAGTAGCTCCTACGAGCAGTACTTC
CDR3 protein: CASSPISSSYEQYF

J gene: TRBJ2-1
D gene: .
V gene: TRBV6-5
CDR3 length: 15
clone size: .
CDR3 DNA: TGTGCCAGCAGTTATCTCCGGCGGGATGTAGGTGAGCAGTTCTTC
CDR3 protein: CASSYLRRDVGEQFF

J gene: TRBJ2-2
D gene: .
V gene: TRBV7-9
CDR3 length: 14
clone size: .
CDR3 DNA: TGTGCCAGCAGCTTAGTGGCCAGCACCGGGGAGCTGTTTTTT
CDR3 protein: CASSLVASTGELFF

J gene: TRBJ2-1
D gene: .
V gene: TRBV19
CDR3 length: 13
clone size: .
CDR3 DNA: TGTGCCAGTAGTATCCTGAGCGACAATGAGCAGTTCTTC
CDR3 protein: CASSILSDNEQFF

J gene: TRBJ2-1
D gene: .
V gene: TRBV7-6
CDR3 length: 14
clone size: .
CDR3 DNA: TGTGCCAGCAGCTTAGCGGGAGGTTACAATGAGCAGTTCTTC
CDR3 protein: CASSLAGGYNEQFF

J gene: TRBJ1-3
D gene: .
V gene: TRBV7-8
CDR3 length: 17
clone size: .
CDR3 DNA: TGTGCCAGCAGCTTAGGGGGCGAGGGGTCCTCTGGAAACACCATATATTTT
CDR3 protein: CASSLGGEGSSGNTIYF

J gene: TRBJ2-7
D gene: TRBD2
V gene: TRBV27
CDR3 length: 14
clone size: .
CDR3 DNA: TGTGCCAGCAGTGGACTAGCGGGAACGGACGAGCAGTACTTC
CDR3 protein: CASSGLAGTDEQYF

J gene: TRBJ2-1
D gene: TRBD2
V gene: TRBV19
CDR3 length: 18
clone size: .
CDR3 DNA: TGTGCCAGTAGGCCGGGACTAGCGGGGGGGAGCTCCTACAATGAGCAGTTCTTC
CDR3 protein: CASRPGLAGGSSYNEQFF

J gene: TRBJ2-7
D gene: .
V gene: TRBV2
CDR3 length: 10
clone size: .
CDR3 DNA: TGTGCCAGCAGGGAAGGCGAGCAGTACTTC
CDR3 protein: CASREGEQYF

J gene: TRBJ1-1
D gene: .
V gene: TRBV5-6
CDR3 length: 13
clone size: .
CDR3 DNA: TGTGCCAGCAGCCCCGACACCTCCACTGAAGCTTTCTTT
CDR3 protein: CASSPDTSTEAFF

J gene: TRBJ2-3
D gene: .
V gene: TRBV10-3
CDR3 length: 15
clone size: .
CDR3 DNA: TGTGCCATCAGTGAGTCCTCTGGACTTGCAGATACGCAGTATTTT
CDR3 protein: CAISESSGLADTQYF

J gene: TRBJ1-2
D gene: .
V gene: TRBV5-4
CDR3 length: 13
clone size: few
CDR3 DNA: TGTGCCAGCAGCAAAGTGGTTGGGTATGGCTACACCTTC
CDR3 protein: CASSKVVGYGYTF

J gene: TRBJ1-6
D gene: TRBD1
V gene: TRBV27
CDR3 length: 15
clone size: .
CDR3 DNA: TGTGCCAGCAGTTTCGGTTCAGGGGGCGGAGCACCCCTCCACTTT
CDR3 protein: CASSFGSGGGAPLHF

J gene: TRBJ1-1
D gene: TRBD1
V gene: TRBV6-5
CDR3 length: 15
clone size: .
CDR3 DNA: TGTGCCAGCAGTTATCCGACAGGGTTGGGCACTGAAGCTTTCTTT
CDR3 protein: CASSYPTGLGTEAFF

J gene: TRBJ1-1
D gene: .
V gene: TRBV25-1
CDR3 length: 17
clone size: .
CDR3 DNA: TGTGCCAGCAGTGAATATATGGCCGACAAGGGCTCCGATGAAGCTTTCTTT
CDR3 protein: CASSEYMADKGSDEAFF

J gene: TRBJ1-4
D gene: .
V gene: TRBV4-1
CDR3 length: 15
clone size: .
CDR3 DNA: TGCGCCAGCAGCCAAGTCGAATCCTCTGGGGAAAAACTGTTTTTT
CDR3 protein: CASSQVESSGEKLFF

J gene: TRBJ2-3
D gene: .
V gene: TRBV11-2
CDR3 length: 15
clone size: once
CDR3 DNA: TGTGCCAGCAGCTTAGGCGGAGCTCGCACAGATACGCAGTATTTT
CDR3 protein: CASSLGGARTDTQYF

J gene: TRBJ2-5
D gene: .
V gene: TRBV21-1
CDR3 length: 14
clone size: .
CDR3 DNA: TGTGCCAGCAGTTTCCAGGGGGCGGGGGAGACCCAGTACTTC
CDR3 protein: CASSFQGAGETQYF

J gene: TRBJ2-7
D gene: TRBD1
V gene: TRBV28
CDR3 length: 14
clone size: .
CDR3 DNA: TGTGCCAGCAGTTTTAGGACAGGTGGAGACGAGCAGTACTTC
CDR3 protein: CASSFRTGGDEQYF

J gene: TRBJ2-1
D gene: TRBD2
V gene: TRBV9
CDR3 length: 18
clone size: .
CDR3 DNA: TGTGCCAGCAGCACCAGGACTAGCGGGATCTCCTCCTACAATGAGCAGTTCTTC
CDR3 protein: CASSTRTSGISSYNEQFF

J gene: TRBJ2-1
D gene: TRBD1
V gene: TRBV9
CDR3 length: 14
clone size: .
CDR3 DNA: TGTGCCAGCAGCACCCGGACAGGGTACAATGAGCAGTTCTTC
CDR3 protein: CASSTRTGYNEQFF

J gene: TRBJ2-1
D gene: .
V gene: TRBV4-1
CDR3 length: 13
clone size: once
CDR3 DNA: TGCGCCAGCAGCCAAGAACCCAGGAATGAGCAGTTCTTC
CDR3 protein: CASSQEPRNEQFF